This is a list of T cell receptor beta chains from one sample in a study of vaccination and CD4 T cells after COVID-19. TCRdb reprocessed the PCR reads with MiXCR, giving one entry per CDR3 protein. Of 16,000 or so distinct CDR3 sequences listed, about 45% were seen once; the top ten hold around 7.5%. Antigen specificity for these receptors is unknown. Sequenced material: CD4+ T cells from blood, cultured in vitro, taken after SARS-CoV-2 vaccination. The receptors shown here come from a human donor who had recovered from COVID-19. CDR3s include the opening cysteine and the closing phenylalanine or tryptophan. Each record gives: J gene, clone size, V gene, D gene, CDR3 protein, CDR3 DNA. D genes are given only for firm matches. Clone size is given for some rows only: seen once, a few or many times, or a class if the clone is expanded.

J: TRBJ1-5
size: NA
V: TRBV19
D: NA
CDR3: CASRRRGDGSNQPQHF
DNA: TGTGCCAGTAGACGCCGGGGGGACGGAAGCAATCAGCCCCAGCATTTT

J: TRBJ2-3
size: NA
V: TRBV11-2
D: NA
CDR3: CASSFKSAVRGTDTQYF
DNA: TGTGCCAGCAGCTTTAAATCGGCTGTTCGGGGCACAGATACGCAGTATTTT

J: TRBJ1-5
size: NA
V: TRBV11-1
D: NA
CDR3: CASSSGTGESNQPQHF
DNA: TGTGCCAGCAGCTCGGGCACGGGGGAGAGCAATCAGCCCCAGCATTTT

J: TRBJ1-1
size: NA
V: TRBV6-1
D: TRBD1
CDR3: CAIRGTDRDTEAFF
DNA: TGTGCCATCAGAGGAACGGACAGGGACACTGAAGCTTTCTTT

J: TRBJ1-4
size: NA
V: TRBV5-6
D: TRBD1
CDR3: CASSPRTGSEKLFF
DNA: TGTGCCAGCAGCCCCCGGACAGGGAGTGAAAAACTGTTTTTT

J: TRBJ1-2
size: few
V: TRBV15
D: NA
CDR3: CATSRDYRAYGYTF
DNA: TGTGCCACCAGCAGAGATTACAGGGCCTATGGCTACACCTTC

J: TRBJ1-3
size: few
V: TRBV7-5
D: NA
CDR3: CISVSEPRWGSGNTIYF
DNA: NA

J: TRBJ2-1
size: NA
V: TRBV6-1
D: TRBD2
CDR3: CASTPRVRGTSRQEDEQFF
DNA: TGTGCCAGCACCCCGAGGGTTAGAGGGACTAGCAGACAGGAGGATGAGCAGTTCTTC

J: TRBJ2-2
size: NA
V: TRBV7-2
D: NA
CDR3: CASSLGPSNTGELFF
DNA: TGTGCCAGCAGCTTAGGCCCTTCGAACACCGGGGAGCTGTTTTTT

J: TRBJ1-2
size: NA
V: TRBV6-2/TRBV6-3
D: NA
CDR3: CASSYPEPYGYTF
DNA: TGTGCCAGCAGTTACCCCGAGCCGTATGGCTACACCTTC

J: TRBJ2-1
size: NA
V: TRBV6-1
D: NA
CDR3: CASATGEEAYNEQFF
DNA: TGTGCCAGCGCAACCGGGGAGGAAGCCTACAATGAGCAGTTCTTC

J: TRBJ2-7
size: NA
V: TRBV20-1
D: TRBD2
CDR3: CSAREGTSGKYEQYF
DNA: TGCAGTGCTAGAGAAGGAACTAGCGGAAAATACGAGCAGTACTTC

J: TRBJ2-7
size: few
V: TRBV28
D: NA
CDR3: CASSPRYEQYF
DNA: TGTGCCAGCAGTCCCCGCTACGAGCAGTACTTC

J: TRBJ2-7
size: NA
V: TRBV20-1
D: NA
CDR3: CSASGGRGTYEQYF
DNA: TGCAGTGCTAGCGGGGGTCGTGGGACCTACGAGCAGTACTTC

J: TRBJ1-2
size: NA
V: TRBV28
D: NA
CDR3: CASSPIPPDGYTF
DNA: TGTGCCAGCAGTCCAATCCCGCCTGATGGCTACACCTTC

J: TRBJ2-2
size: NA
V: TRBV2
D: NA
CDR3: CASTRAASPATGELFF
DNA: TGTGCCAGCACGAGAGCGGCCTCCCCAGCCACCGGGGAGCTGTTTTTT

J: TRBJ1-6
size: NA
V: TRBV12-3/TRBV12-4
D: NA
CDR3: CASGSRNSPLHF
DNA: TGTGCCAGCGGTTCACGGAATTCACCCCTCCACTTT

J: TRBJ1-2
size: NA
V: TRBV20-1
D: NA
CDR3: CSVRAAGGYTF
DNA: TGCAGTGTTAGAGCAGCCGGCGGCTACACCTTC

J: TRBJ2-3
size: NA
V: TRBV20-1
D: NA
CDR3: CSASDGGRADTQYF
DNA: TGCAGTGCTAGTGATGGGGGGAGAGCAGATACGCAGTATTTT

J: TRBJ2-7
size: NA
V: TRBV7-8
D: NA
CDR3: CASSPRLALPYEQYF
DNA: TGTGCCAGCAGCCCCCGGTTAGCCCTCCCCTACGAGCAGTACTTC

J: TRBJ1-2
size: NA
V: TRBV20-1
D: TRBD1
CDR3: CGARGTGGTYGYTF
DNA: TGCGGTGCTAGGGGGACAGGGGGTACCTATGGCTACACCTTC

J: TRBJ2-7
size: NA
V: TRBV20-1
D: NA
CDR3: CSAPAVNNAYEQYF
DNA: TGCAGTGCTCCCGCGGTGAATAATGCCTACGAGCAGTACTTC

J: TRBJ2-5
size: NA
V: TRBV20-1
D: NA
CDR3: CSADSDIQETQYF
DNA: TGCAGTGCTGACTCTGATATTCAAGAGACCCAGTACTTC

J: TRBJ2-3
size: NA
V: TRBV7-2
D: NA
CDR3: CASSLAGGPFTDTQYF
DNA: TGTGCCAGCAGCTTAGCGGGAGGCCCCTTCACAGATACGCAGTATTTT

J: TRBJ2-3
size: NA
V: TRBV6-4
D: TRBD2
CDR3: CASSDSGTSGTDTQYF
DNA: TGTGCCAGCAGTGACTCCGGGACTAGCGGGACAGATACGCAGTATTTT

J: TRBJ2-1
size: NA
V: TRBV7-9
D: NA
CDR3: CASSPSTNEQFF
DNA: TGTGCCAGCAGCCCGAGTACCAATGAGCAGTTCTTC

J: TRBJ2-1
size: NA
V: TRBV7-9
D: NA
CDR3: CASSPARTSYNEQFF
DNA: TGTGCCAGCAGCCCAGCCAGGACCTCCTACAATGAGCAGTTCTTC

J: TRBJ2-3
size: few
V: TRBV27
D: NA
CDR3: CASSTQDTQYF
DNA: TGTGCCAGCAGTACCCAGGATACGCAGTATTTT

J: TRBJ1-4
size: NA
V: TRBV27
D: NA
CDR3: CASRLTTEDEKLFF
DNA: TGTGCCAGCAGGTTGACAACAGAGGATGAAAAACTGTTTTTT

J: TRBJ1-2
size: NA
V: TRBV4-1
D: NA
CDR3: CASSQRGLTFPYGYTF
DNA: TGCGCCAGCAGCCAAAGGGGACTGACATTCCCCTATGGCTACACCTTC

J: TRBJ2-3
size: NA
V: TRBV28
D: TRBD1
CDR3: CASSLWSRGQGEVRTVTQYF
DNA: TGTGCCAGCAGTTTATGGTCTCGGGGACAGGGGGAAGTTAGAACAGTTACGCAGTATTTT

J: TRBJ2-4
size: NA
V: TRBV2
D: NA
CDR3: CASRQGYIQYF
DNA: TGTGCCAGCAGACAGGGTTACATTCAGTACTTC

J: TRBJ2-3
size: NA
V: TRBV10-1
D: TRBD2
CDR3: CASRYTSGSEDTQYF
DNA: TGCGCCAGCAGATATACTAGCGGGAGTGAGGATACGCAGTATTTT

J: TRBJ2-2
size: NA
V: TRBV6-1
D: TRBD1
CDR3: CASSEAHPGGPGELFF
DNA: TGTGCCAGCAGTGAAGCGCACCCAGGGGGCCCCGGGGAGCTGTTTTTT

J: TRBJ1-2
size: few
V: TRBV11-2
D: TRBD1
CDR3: CASSPGTGGRVGYTF
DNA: TGTGCCAGCAGCCCCGGGACAGGGGGACGAGTAGGCTACACCTTC

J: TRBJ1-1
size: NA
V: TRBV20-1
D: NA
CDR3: CSGSRLFELNTEAFF
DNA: TGCAGTGGAAGCCGTCTGTTTGAGTTGAACACTGAAGCTTTCTTT

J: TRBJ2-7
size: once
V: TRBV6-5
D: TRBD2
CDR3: CASSYSPGLAGGSYEQYF
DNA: TGTGCCAGCAGTTACTCCCCCGGACTAGCGGGAGGTTCTTACGAGCAGTACTTC

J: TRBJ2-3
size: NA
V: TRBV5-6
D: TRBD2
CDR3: CASSSLAGGFTDTQYF
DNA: TGTGCCAGCAGTTCGCTAGCGGGTGGATTCACAGATACGCAGTATTTT

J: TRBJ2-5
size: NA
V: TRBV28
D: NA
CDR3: CASSFGAVKTQYF
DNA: TGTGCCAGCAGTTTCGGGGCGGTGAAGACCCAGTACTTC

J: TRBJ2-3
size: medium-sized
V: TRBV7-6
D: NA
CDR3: CASSLSAVVVTDTQYF
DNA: TGTGCCAGCAGCTTATCAGCGGTGGTAGTCACAGATACGCAGTATTTT

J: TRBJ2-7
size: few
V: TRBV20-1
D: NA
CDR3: CSANSGGHEQYF
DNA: TGCAGTGCTAACTCCGGGGGCCACGAGCAGTACTTC

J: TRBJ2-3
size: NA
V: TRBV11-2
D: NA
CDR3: CASSFRDTQYF
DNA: TGTGCCAGCAGCTTCAGAGATACGCAGTATTTT

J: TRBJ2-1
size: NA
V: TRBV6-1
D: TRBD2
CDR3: CASRSMGGSSYNEQFF
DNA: TGTGCCAGCAGGTCCATGGGCGGGAGCTCCTACAATGAGCAGTTCTTC

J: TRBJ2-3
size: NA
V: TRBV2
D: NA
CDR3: CASTRELADTQYF
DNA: TGTGCCAGCACTAGAGAACTGGCAGATACGCAGTATTTT

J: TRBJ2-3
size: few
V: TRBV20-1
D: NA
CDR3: CSARALEGTDTQYF
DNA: TGCAGTGCTAGAGCCCTAGAGGGTACAGATACGCAGTATTTT

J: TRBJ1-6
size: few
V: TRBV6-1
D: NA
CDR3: CASRRGGSSYNSPLHF
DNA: TGTGCCAGCAGGAGGGGGGGGAGCTCCTATAATTCACCCCTCCACTTT

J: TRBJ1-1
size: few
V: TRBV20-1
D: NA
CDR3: CSASDPEGHTEAFF
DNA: TGCAGTGCTAGCGATCCCGAGGGACACACTGAAGCTTTCTTT

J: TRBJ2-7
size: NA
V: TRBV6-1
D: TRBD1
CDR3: CASTRDSSYEQYF
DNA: TGTGCCAGCACCCGGGACAGCTCCTACGAGCAGTACTTC

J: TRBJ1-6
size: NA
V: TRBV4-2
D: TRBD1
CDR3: CASSQGTGRSPLHF
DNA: TGTGCCAGCAGCCAAGGGACAGGGAGGTCACCCCTCCACTTT

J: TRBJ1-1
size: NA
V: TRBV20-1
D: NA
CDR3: CSAGGNTEAFF
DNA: TGCAGTGCCGGGGGGAACACTGAAGCTTTCTTT

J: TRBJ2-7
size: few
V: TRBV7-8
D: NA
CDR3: CASSPTLGSKSSYEQYF
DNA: TGTGCCAGCAGCCCCACTCTGGGTAGTAAGTCCTCCTACGAGCAGTACTTC

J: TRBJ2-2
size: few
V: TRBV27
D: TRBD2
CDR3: CASRPGLASGELFF
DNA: TGTGCCAGCAGGCCGGGACTAGCAAGCGGGGAGCTGTTTTTT

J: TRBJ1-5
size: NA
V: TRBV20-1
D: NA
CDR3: CSATEPQGIRGNQPQHF
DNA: TGCAGTGCGACCGAGCCTCAGGGGATTCGAGGCAATCAGCCCCAGCATTTT